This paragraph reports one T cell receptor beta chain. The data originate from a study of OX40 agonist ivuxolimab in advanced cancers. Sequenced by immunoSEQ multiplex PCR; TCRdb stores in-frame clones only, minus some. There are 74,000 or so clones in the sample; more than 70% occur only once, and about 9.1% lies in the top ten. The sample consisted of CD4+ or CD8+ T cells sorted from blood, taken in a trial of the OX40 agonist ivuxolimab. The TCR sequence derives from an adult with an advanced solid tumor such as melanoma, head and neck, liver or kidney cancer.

CDR3: CASSKLRRPHQARSNTGELFF. In DNA form, the CDR3 reads TGTGCCAGCAGTAAACTTAGACGGCCACACCAAGCCCGATCGAACACCGGGGAGCTGTTTTTT. V gene TRBV2 combines with J gene TRBJ2-2; D is ambiguous. Trimming took 5 bases from V and 0 from J, leaving 28 bases between them. This CDR3 contains 21 residues. Germline V gene sequence: CDR1 SNHLY, CDR2 FYNNEI. The whole variable domain, filled in from reference TRBV2 and TRBJ2-2, reads EPEVTQTPSHQVTQMGQEVILRCVPISNHLYFYWYRQILGQKVEFLVSFYNNEISEKSEIFDDQFSVERPDGSNFTLKIRSTKLEDSAMYFCASSKLRRPHQARSNTGELFFGEGSRLTVL.